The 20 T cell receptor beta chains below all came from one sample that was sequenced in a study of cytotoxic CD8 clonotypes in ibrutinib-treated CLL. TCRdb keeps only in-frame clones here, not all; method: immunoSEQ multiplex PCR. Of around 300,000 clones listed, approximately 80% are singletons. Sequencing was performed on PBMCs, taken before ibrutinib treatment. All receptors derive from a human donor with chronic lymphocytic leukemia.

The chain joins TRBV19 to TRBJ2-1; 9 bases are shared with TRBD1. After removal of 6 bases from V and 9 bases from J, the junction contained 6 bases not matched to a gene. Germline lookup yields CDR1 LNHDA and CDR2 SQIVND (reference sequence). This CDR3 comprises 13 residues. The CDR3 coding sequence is TGTGCCAGTAGACGGACAGGGGTTGGTGAGCAGTTCTTC. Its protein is CASRRTGVGEQFF.

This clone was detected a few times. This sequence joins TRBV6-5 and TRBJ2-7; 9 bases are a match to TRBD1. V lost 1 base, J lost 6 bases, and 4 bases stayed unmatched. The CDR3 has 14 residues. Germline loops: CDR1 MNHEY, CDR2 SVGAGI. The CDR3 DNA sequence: TGTGCCAGCAGTTACTGGGACAGGGAATCCGAGCAGTACTTC. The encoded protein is CASSYWDRESEQYF.

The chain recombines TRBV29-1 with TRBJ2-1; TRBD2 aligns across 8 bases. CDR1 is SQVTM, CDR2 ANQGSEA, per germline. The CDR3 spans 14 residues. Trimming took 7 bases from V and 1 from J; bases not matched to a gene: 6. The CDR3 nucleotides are TGCAGCGCTGCGGGGGGTGGGTCCTACAATGAGCAGTTCTTC. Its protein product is CSAAGGGSYNEQFF.

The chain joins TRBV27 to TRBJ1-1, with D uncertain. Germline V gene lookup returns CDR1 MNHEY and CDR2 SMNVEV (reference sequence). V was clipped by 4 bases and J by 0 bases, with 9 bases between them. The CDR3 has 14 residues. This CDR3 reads CASSSELMNTEAFF. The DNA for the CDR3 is TGTGCCAGCAGTTCAGAGTTAATGAACACTGAAGCTTTCTTT.

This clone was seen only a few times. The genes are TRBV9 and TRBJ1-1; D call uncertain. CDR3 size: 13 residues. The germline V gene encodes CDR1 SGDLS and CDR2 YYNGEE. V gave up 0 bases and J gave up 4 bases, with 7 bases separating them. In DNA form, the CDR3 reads TGTGCCAGCAGCGTAGCAGAGGGCACTGAAGCTTTCTTT. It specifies CASSVAEGTEAFF.

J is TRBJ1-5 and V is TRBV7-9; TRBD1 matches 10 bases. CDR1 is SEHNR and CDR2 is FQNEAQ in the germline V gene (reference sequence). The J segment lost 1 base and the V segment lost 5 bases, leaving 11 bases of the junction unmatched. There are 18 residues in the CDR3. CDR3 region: CASSRGTGVSKSNQPQHF. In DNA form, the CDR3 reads TGTGCCAGCAGCCGCGGGACAGGGGTGTCAAAGAGCAATCAGCCCCAGCATTTT.

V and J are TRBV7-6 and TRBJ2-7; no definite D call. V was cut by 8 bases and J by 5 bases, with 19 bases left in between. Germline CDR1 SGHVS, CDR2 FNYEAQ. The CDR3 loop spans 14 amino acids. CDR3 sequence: CASSPGASPNEQYF. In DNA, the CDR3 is TGTGCCAGCTCCCCCGGCGCTTCCCCTAACGAGCAGTACTTC.

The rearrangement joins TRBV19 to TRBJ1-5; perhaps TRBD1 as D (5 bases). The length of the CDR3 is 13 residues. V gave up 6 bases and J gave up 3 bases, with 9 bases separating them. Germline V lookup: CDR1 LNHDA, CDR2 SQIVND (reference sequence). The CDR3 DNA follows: TGTGCCAGTAGGGGGGGAGTCAATCAGCCCCAGCATTTT. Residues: CASRGGVNQPQHF. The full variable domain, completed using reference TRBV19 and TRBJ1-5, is DGGITQSPKYLFRKEGQNVTLSCEQNLNHDAMYWYRQDPGQGLRLIYYSQIVNDFQKGDIAEGYSVSREKKESFPLTVTSAQKNPTAFYLCASRGGVNQPQHFGDGTRLSIL.

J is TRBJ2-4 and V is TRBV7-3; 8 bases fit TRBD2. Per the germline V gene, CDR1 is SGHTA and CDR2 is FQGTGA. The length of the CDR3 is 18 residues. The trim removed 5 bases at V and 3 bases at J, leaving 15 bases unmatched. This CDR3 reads CASSRYPGTSRDKNIQYF. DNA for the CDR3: TGTGCCAGCAGCCGATACCCCGGGACTAGTCGCGACAAAAACATTCAGTACTTC. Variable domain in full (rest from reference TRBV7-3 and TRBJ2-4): GAGVSQTPSNKVTEKGKYVELRCDPISGHTALYWYRQSLGQGPEFLIYFQGTGAADDSGLPNDRFFAVRPEGSVSTLKIQRTERGDSAVYLCASSRYPGTSRDKNIQYFGAGTRLSVL.

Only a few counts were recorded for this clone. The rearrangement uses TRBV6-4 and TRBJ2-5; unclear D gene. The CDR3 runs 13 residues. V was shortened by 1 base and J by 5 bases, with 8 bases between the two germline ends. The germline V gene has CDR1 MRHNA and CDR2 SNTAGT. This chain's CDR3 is CASSDWIEETQYF. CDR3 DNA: TGTGCCAGCAGTGACTGGATTGAGGAGACCCAGTACTTC.

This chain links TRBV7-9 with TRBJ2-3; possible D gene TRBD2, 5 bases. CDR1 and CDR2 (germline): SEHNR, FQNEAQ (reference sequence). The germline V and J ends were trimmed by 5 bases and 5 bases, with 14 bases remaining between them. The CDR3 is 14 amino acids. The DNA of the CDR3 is TGTGCCAGCAGCAGACTCGGGGATGAAGATACGCAGTATTTT. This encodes CASSRLGDEDTQYF.

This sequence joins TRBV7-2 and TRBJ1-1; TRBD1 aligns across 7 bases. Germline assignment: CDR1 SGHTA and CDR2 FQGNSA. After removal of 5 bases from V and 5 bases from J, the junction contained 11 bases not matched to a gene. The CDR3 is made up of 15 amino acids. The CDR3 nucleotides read TGTGCCAGCAGCCCGAGGCAGGGGGGTCGGACTGAAGCTTTCTTT. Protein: CASSPRQGGRTEAFF.

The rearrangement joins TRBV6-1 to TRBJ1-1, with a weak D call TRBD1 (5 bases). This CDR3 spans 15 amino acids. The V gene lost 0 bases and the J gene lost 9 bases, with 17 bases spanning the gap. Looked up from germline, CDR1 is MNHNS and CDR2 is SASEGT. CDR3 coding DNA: TGTGCCAGCAGTGAAGCCCCGTTTGACAGAGTTCAAGCTTTCTTT. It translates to CASSEAPFDRVQAFF.

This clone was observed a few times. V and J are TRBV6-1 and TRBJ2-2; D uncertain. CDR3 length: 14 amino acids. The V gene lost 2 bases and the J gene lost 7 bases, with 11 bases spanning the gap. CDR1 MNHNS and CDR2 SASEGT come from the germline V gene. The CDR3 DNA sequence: TGTGCCAGCAGTGAAAATGTAGGTGACGGGGAGCTGTTTTTT. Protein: CASSENVGDGELFF.

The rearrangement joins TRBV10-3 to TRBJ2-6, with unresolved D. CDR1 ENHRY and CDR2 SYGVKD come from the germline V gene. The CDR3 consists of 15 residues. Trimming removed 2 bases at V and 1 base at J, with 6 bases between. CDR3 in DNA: TGTGCCATCAGTGAGGCAGTGTCTGGGGCCAACGTCCTGACTTTC. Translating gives CAISEAVSGANVLTF.

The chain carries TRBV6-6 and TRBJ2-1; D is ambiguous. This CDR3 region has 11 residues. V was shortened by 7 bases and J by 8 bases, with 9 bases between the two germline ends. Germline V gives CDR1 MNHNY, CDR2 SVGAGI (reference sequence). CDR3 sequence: CASKLVDEQFF. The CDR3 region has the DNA TGTGCCAGCAAGTTAGTTGATGAGCAGTTCTTC.

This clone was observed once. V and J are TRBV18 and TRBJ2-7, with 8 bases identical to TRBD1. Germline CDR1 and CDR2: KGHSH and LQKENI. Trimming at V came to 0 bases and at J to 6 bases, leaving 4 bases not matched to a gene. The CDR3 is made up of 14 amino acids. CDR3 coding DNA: TGTGCCAGCTCACCACCGGGGACAGGCGCCGAGCAGTACTTC. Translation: CASSPPGTGAEQYF.

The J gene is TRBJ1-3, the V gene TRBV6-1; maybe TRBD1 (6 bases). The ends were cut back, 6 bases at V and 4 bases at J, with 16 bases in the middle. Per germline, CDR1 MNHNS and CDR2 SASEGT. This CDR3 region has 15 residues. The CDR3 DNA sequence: TGTGCCAGCAGATCTTCTGGGACACCAGGAAACACCATATATTTT. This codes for CASRSSGTPGNTIYF.

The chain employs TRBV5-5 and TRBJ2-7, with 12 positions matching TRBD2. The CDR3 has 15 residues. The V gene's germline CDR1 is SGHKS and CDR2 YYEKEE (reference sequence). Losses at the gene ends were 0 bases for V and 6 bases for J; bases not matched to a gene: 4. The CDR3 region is CASSLETSGSREQYF. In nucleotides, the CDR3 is TGTGCCAGCAGCTTGGAGACTAGCGGGAGTCGCGAGCAGTACTTC.

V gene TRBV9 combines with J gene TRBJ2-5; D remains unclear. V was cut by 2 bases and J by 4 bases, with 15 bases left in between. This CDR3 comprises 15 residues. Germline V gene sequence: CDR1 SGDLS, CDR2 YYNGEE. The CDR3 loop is CASSVTARSVETQYF. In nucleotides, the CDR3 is TGTGCCAGCAGCGTGACTGCCAGGTCGGTAGAGACCCAGTACTTC.